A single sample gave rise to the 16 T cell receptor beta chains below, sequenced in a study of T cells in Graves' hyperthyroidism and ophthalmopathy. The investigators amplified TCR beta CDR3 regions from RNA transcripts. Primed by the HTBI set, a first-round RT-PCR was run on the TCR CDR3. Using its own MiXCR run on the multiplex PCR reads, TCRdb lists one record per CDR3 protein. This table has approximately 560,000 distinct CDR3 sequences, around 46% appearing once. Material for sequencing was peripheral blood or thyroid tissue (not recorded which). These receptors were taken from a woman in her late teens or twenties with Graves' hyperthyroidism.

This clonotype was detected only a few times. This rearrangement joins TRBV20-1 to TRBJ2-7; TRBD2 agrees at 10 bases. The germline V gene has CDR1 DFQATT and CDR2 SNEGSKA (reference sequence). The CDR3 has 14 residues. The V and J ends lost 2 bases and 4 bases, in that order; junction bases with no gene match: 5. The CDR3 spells CSARLAGDKYEQYF. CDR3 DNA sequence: TGCAGTGCTAGACTAGCGGGAGATAAGTACGAGCAGTACTTC.

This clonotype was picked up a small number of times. CDR3 residues: CASSLGQGARHGYTF. CDR3 coding DNA: TGTGCCAGCAGCTTAGGCCAGGGGGCGCGGCATGGCTACACCTTC. The chain employs TRBV7-9 and TRBJ1-2; 8 bases map to TRBD1. The V and J ends lost 1 base and 6 bases, in that order; junction bases with no gene match: 7. The CDR3 has 15 residues. The V gene's germline CDR1 is SEHNR and CDR2 FQNEAQ (reference sequence).

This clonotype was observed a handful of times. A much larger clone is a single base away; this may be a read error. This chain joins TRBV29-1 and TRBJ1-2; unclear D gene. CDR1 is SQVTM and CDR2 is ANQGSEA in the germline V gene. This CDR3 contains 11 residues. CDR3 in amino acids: CGVAAGGGYTF. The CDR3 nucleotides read TGCGGCGTTGCGGCCGGTGGTGGCTACACCTTC.

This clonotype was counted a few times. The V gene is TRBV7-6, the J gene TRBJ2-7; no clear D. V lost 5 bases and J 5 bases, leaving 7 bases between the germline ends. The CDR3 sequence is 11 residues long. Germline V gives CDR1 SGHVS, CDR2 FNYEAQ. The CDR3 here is CASSIRDEQYF. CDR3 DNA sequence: TGTGCCAGCAGCATTCGGGACGAGCAGTACTTC.

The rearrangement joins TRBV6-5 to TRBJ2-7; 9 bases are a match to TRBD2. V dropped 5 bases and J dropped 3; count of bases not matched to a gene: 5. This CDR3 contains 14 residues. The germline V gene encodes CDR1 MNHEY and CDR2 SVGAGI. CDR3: CASSNVAGDYEQYF. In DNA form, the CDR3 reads TGTGCCAGCAGTAATGTAGCGGGAGACTACGAGCAGTACTTC.

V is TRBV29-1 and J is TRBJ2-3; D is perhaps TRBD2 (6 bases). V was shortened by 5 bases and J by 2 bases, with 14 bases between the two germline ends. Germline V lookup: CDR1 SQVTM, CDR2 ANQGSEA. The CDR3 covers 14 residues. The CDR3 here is CSVRRRELTDTQYF. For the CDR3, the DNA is TGCAGCGTTCGGAGGCGGGAACTCACAGATACGCAGTATTTT.

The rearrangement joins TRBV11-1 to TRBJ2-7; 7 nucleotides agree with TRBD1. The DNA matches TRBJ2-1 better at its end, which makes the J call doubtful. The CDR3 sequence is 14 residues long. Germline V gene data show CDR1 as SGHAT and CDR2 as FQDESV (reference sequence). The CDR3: CASSLATGAGEQFF. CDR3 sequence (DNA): TGTGCCAGCAGCTTAGCCACAGGGGCAGGGGAGCAGTTCTTC.

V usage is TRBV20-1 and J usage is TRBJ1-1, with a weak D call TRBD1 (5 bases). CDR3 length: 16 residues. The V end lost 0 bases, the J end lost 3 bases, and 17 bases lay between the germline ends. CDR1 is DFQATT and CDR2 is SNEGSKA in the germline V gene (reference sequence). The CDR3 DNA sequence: TGCAGTGCTAGAGAGAAGGGAAGGGGAAGGGACACTGAAGCTTTCTTT. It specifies CSAREKGRGRDTEAFF.

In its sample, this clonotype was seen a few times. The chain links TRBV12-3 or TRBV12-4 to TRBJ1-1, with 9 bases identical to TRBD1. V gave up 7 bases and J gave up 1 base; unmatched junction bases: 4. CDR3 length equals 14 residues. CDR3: CASTLTGGNTEAFF. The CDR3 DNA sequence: TGTGCCAGCACTCTGACAGGGGGGAACACTGAAGCTTTCTTT.

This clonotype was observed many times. The CDR3 protein is CASSLVYRGPPNSPLHF. The CDR3 DNA reads TGTGCCAGCAGCTTAGTGTACAGGGGGCCGCCGAATTCACCCCTCCACTTT. The chain recombines TRBV7-8 with TRBJ1-6; the match to TRBD1 covers 9 bases. Trimming took 1 base from V and 7 from J; bases not matched to a gene: 8. The CDR3 totals 17 residues. Germline loops: CDR1 SGHVS, CDR2 FQNEAQ.

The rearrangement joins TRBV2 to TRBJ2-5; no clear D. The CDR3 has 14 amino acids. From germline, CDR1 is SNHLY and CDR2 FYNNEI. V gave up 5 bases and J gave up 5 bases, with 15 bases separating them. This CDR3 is CASSLGRSFETQYF. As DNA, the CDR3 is TGTGCCAGCAGTTTGGGCAGGTCATTTGAGACCCAGTACTTC.

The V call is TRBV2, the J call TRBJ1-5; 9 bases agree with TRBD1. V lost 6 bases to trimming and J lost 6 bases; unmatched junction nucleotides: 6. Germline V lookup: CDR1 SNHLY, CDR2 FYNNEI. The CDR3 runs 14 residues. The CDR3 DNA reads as TGTGCCAGCAGACAGGGACAGGGCGGTCAGCCCCAGCATTTT. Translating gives CASRQGQGGQPQHF.

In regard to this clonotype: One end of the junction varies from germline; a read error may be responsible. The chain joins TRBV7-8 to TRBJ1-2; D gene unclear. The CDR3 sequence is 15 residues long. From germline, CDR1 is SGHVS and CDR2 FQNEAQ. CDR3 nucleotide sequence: TGCGCCAGCAGCCAAGAGGAAAGAAAAAAGGATGGCTACACCTTC. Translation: CASSQEERKKDGYTF. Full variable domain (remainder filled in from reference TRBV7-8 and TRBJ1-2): GAGVSQSPRYKVAKRGQDVALRCDPISGHVSLFWYQQALGQGPEFLTYFQNEAQLDKSGLPSDRFFAERPEGSVSTLKIQRTQQEDSAVYLCASSQEERKKDGYTFGSGTRLTVV.

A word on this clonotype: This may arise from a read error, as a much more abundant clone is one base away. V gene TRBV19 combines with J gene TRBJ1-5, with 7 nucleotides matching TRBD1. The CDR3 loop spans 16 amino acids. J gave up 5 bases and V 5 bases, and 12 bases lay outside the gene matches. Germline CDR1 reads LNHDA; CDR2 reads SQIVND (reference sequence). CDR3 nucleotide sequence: TGTGCCAGTAGTTATCCATGGACAGGTGGCGATCAGCCCCAGCATTTT. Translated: CASSYPWTGGDQPQHF.

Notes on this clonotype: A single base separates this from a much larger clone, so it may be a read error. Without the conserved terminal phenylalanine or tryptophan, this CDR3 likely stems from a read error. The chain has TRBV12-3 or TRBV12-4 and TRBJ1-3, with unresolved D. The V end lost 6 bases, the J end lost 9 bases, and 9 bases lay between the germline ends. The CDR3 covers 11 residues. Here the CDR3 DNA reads TGTGCCAGCAGCCGTGGGAGCACCATATATTAT. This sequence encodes CASSRGSTIYY.

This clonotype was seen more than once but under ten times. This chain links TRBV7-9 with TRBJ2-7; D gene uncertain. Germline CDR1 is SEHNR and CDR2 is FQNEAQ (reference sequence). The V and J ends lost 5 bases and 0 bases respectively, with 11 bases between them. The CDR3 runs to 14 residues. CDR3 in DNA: TGTGCCAGCAGCCAAAGGACGGCCTCCTACGAGCAGTACTTC. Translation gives CASSQRTASYEQYF.